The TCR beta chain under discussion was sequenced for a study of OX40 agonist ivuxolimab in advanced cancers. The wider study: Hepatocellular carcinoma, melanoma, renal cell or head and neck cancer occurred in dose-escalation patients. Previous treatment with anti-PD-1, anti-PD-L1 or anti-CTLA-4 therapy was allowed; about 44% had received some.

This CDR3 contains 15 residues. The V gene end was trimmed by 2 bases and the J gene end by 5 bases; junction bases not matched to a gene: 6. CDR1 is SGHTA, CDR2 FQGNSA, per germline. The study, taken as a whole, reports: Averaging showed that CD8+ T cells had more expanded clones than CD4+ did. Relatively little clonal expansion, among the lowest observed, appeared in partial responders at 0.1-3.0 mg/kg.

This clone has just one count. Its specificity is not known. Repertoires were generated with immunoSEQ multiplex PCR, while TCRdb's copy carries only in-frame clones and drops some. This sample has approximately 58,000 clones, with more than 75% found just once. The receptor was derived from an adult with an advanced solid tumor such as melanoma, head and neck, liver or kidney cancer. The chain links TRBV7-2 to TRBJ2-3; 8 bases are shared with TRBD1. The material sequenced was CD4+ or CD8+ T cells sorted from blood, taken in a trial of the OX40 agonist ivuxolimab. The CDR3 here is CASSLQGAVEDTQYF. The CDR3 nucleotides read TGTGCCAGCAGCTTACAGGGGGCGGTAGAAGATACGCAGTATTTT.